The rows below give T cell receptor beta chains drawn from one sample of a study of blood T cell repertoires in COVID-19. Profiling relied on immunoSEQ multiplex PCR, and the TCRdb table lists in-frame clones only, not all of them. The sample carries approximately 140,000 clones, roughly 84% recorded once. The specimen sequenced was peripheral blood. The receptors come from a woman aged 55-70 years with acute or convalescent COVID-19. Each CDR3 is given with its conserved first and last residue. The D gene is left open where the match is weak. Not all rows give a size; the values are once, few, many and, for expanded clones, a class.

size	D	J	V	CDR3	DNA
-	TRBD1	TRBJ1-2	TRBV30	CAWSIGQGGYGYTF	TGTGCCTGGAGTATAGGACAGGGGGGCTATGGCTACACCTTC
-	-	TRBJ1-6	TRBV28	CASSSSDRIESPLHF	TGTGCCAGCAGTTCCTCAGACAGGATCGAATCACCCCTCCACTTT
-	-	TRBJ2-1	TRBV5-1	CASSLDPQGLRGNEQFF	TGCGCCAGCAGCTTGGACCCACAGGGATTGCGCGGCAATGAGCAGTTCTTC
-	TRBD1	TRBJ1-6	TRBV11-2	CASSPSRQGGNNSPLHF	TGTGCCAGCAGCCCCAGCCGACAGGGCGGGAATAATTCACCCCTCCACTTT
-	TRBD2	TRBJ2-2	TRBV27	CASSLMGTSTGELFF	TGTGCCAGCAGTTTGATGGGGACTAGCACCGGGGAGCTGTTTTTT
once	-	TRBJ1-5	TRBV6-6	CASSPTVLVAIEGLSNQPQHF	TGTGCCAGCAGTCCCACCGTCCTAGTGGCCATCGAGGGCCTTAGCAATCAGCCCCAGCATTTT
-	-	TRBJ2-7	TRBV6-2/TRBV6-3	CASSSVTQGSLRYEQYF	TGTGCCAGCAGTTCCGTGACCCAGGGGTCTCTTCGCTACGAGCAGTACTTC
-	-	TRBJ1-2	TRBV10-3	CAISETASRYGYTF	TGTGCCATCAGTGAGACAGCCTCCCGCTATGGCTACACCTTC
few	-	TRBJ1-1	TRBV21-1	CASSKDRAGAFF	TGTGCCAGCAGCAAAGACAGGGCGGGAGCTTTCTTT
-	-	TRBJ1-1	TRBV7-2	CASSLEQVNTEAFF	TGTGCCAGCAGCTTAGAGCAGGTGAACACTGAAGCTTTCTTT
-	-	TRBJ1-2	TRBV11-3	CASSYDSYGYTF	TGTGCCAGCAGCTACGACAGCTATGGCTACACCTTC
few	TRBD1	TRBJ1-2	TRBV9	CASSVGGQGVYGYTF	TGTGCCAGCAGCGTAGGGGGACAGGGCGTCTATGGCTACACCTTC
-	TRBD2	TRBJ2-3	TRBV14	CASSGLAGGPGTDTQYF	TGTGCCAGCAGCGGACTAGCGGGGGGGCCTGGGACAGATACGCAGTATTTT
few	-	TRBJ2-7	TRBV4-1	CASSDISYEQYF	TGCGCCAGCAGTGACATCTCCTACGAGCAGTACTTC
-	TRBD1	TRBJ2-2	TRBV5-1	CASSLARPGQGDRRELFF	TGCGCCAGCAGCTTGGCCAGGCCGGGACAGGGGGATCGGAGGGAGCTGTTTTTT
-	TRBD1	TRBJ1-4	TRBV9	CASSVGGQGGEKLFF	TGTGCCAGCAGCGTAGGGGGACAGGGTGGTGAAAAACTGTTTTTT
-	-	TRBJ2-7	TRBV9	CASSVEPGSSYEQYF	TGTGCCAGCAGCGTGGAGCCCGGGAGTTCCTACGAGCAGTACTTC
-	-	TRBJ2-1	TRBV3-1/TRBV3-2	CASSQPGLRNEQFF	TGTGCCAGCAGCCAACCGGGACTCCGCAATGAGCAGTTCTTC
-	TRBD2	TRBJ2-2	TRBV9	CASTQGLAGNTGELFF	TGTGCCAGCACACAGGGACTAGCGGGGAACACCGGGGAGCTGTTTTTT
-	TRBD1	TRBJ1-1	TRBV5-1	CASSLGQAFMNTEAFF	TGCGCCAGCAGCCTAGGACAGGCATTCATGAACACTGAAGCTTTCTTT